This TCR beta chain appears in the sequencing data of a study of blood T cells in healthy people across ages. The sample holds one count of this clonotype. What it binds is not known. Study results and limitations: Significant beta diversity loss was already apparent by age roughly 44, declining roughly linearly.

For the second PCR, which ran for roughly 7 to 11 cycles, a sample-barcoded 5' primer and a J-beta primer mix were used. Via MiXCR, TCRdb re-called the 5' RACE reads, giving one row per CDR3 protein. This sample yields approximately 400,000 distinct CDR3 sequences, of which over 45% are seen a single time; around 50% belongs to the top ten. V was clipped by 1 base and J by 8 bases, with 14 bases between them. CDR3 length equals 14 residues. CDR1 and CDR2 (germline): KGHSH, LQKENI. The chain is built from TRBV18 and TRBJ1-1; D is unresolved. The TCR originated in a man in his sixties in good health. The specimen was blood. The CDR3 sequence: CASSPQLGSAEAFF. The CDR3 bases are TGTGCCAGCTCACCACAACTGGGCAGTGCAGAAGCTTTCTTT.